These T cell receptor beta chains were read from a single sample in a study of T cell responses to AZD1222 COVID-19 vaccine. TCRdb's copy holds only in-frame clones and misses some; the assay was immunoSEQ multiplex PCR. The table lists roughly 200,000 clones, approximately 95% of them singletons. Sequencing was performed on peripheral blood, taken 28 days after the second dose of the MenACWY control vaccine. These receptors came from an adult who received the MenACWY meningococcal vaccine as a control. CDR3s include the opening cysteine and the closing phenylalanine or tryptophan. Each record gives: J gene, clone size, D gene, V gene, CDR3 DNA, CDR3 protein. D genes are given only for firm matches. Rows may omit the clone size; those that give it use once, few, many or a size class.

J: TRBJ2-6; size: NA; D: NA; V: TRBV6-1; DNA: TGTGCCAGCAGTGAAGGGGTGTCTGGGGCCAACGTCCTGACTTTC; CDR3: CASSEGVSGANVLTF
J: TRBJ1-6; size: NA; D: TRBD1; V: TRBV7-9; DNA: TGTGCCAGCAGCTTAGGGTCAGGGGGAAGTAATTCACCCCTCCACTTT; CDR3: CASSLGSGGSNSPLHF
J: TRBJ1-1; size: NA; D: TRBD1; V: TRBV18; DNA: TGTGCCAGCGACCGGGACAGCCCGAACACTGAAGCTTTCTTT; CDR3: CASDRDSPNTEAFF
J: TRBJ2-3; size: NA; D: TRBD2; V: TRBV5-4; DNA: TGTGCCAGCAGCCGTTATATAGCGGGGGACACAGATACGCAGTATTTT; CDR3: CASSRYIAGDTDTQYF
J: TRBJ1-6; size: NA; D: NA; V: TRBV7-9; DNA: TGTGCCAGCAGCCTAACAGGAGTAACTTCACCCCTCCACTTT; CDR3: CASSLTGVTSPLHF
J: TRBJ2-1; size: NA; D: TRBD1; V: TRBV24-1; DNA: TGTGCCACCAGGGAACAGGGGGGCTACAATGAGCAGTTCTTC; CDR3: CATREQGGYNEQFF
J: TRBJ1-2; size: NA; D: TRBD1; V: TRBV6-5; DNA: TGTGCCAGCAGACTGGGACAGGGTGTGTATGGCTACACCTTC; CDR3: CASRLGQGVYGYTF
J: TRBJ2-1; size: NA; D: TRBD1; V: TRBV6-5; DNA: TGTGCCAGCCTTCGGGACAGCTCCTACAATGAGCAGTTCTTC; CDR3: CASLRDSSYNEQFF
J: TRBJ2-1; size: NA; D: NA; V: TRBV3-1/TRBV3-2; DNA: TGTGCCAGCAGCCAAGATCAGGGGGGGGAATCCTACAATGAGCAGTTCTTC; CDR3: CASSQDQGGESYNEQFF
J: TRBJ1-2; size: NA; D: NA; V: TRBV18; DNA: TGTGCCAGCTCACGACCGGGACGAGGACCCTATGGCTACACCTTC; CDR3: CASSRPGRGPYGYTF
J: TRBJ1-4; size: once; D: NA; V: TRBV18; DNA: TGTGCCAGCTCACCGGGGGCTAATGAAAAACTGTTTTTT; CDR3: CASSPGANEKLFF
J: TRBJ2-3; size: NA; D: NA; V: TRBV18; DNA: TGTGCCAGCTCACCCGTAATGGTACAGGGAAGCACAGATACGCAGTATTTT; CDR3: CASSPVMVQGSTDTQYF
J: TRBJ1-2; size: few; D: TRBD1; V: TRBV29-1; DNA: TGCAGCGTTGCAGGACAGGGAGGCTATGGCTACACCTTC; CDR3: CSVAGQGGYGYTF
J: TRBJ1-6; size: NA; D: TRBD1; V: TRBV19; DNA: TGTGCCAGTAAGATCGGGACAGAAAATTCACCCCTCCACTTT; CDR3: CASKIGTENSPLHF
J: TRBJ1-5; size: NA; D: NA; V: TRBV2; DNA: TGTGCCAGCAGTGAAGCGGTCGGGGTGCCTCAGCCCCAGCATTTT; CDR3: CASSEAVGVPQPQHF
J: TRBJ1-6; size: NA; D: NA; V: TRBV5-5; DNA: TGTGCCAGCAGCGGGACGGGGGGGCTGGATTCACCCCTCCACTTT; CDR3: CASSGTGGLDSPLHF
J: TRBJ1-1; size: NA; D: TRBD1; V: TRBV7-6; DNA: TGTGCCAGCAGCAAATGGGGACAGAGCCTGAACACTGAAGCTTTCTTT; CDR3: CASSKWGQSLNTEAFF
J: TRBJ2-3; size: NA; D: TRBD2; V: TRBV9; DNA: TGTGCCAGCAGCGGGGGACTAGCTTACGGCACAGATACGCAGTATTTT; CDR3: CASSGGLAYGTDTQYF
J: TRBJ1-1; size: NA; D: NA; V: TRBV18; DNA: TGTGCCAGCTCACCAAGAGGGGTTAGTATGAACACTGAAGCTTTCTTT; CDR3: CASSPRGVSMNTEAFF
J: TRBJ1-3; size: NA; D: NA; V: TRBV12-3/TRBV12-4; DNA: TGTGCTTCTCAGAGCTCTGGAAACACCATATATTTT; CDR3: CASQSSGNTIYF
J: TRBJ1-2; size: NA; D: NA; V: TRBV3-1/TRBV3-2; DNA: TGTGCCAGCAGCCCCATAAGTGGGGGGGGCTACACCTTC; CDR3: CASSPISGGGYTF
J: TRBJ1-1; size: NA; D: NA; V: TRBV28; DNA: TGTGCCAGCAGTTCACCGGGTTACAAAGCTTTCTTT; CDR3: CASSSPGYKAFF
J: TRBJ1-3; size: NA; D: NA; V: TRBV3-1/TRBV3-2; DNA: TGTGCCAGCAGCCAAGGTAGGGCTGGAAACACCATATATTTT; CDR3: CASSQGRAGNTIYF
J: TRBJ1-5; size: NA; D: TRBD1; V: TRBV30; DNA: TGTGCCTGGGACAGGGGCAATCAGCCCCAGCATTTT; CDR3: CAWDRGNQPQHF
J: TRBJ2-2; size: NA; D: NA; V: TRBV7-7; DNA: TGTGCTAGCAGCTTCGTGGGGGTTGGCACCGGGGAGCTGTTTTTT; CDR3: CASSFVGVGTGELFF
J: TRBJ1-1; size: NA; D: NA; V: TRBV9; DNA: TGTGCCAGCAGCGTAGCTCACAGGGACACTGAAGCTTTCTTT; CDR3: CASSVAHRDTEAFF
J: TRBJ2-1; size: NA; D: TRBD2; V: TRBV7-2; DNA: TGTGCCAGCAGCCCCGGGGGGACCTACAATGAGCAGTTCTTC; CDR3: CASSPGGTYNEQFF
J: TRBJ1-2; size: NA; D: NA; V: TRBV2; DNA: TGTGCCAGCAGTGAAGTTAAGGGCTGGTATGGCTACACCTTC; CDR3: CASSEVKGWYGYTF
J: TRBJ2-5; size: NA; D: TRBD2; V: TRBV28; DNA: TGTGCCAGCAGTTTACCCCCCGGACTAGCGGTGAGTCGGAAGACCCAGTACTTC; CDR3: CASSLPPGLAVSRKTQYF
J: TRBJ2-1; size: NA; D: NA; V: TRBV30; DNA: TGTGCCTGGAGGGGGGGAGGACCTTACAATGAGCAGTTCTTC; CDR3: CAWRGGGPYNEQFF
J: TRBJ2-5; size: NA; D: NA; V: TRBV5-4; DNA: TGTGCCAGCAGCGGGACTTCTTACGAGACCCAGTACTTC; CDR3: CASSGTSYETQYF
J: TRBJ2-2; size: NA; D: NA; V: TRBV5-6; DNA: TGTGCCAGTCGGATGATTTCTAACACCGGGGAGCTGTTTTTT; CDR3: CASRMISNTGELFF
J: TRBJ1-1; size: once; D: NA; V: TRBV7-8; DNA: TGTGCCAGCAGCTTAGAAGGGAGGGGGAACACTGAAGCTTTCTTT; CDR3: CASSLEGRGNTEAFF
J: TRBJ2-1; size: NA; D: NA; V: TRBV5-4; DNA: TGTGCCAGCAGCTTGTTAACAGGGATGAACAATGAGCAGTTCTTC; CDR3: CASSLLTGMNNEQFF
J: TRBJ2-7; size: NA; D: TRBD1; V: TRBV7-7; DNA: TGTGCCAGCAGCTTAGAGCCGGGACAGGGGGCCGAGCAGTACTTC; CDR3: CASSLEPGQGAEQYF